The TCR beta chain described here comes from a study of beta chain features in type 1 diabetes. CDR3 length: 18 residues. Germline CDR1 reads PRHDT; CDR2 reads FYEKMQ (reference sequence). V gave up 3 bases and J gave up 4 bases, with 21 bases separating them. A few counts support this clone. Its antigen is unidentified. Investigators reverse transcribed all isolated RNA, so they sequenced expressed TCRB transcripts. TCRdb's copy holds only in-frame clones and misses some; the assay was immunoSEQ multiplex PCR. Found here are under 900,000 clones, about a sixth of them singletons; the top ten hold 0.02% to 0.025%. It was one heparinised blood draw, averaging roughly 100 mL, that each donor gave. Sorted populations all exceeded 95% purity. General study points: Reduced insertions and increased deletions marked VDJ junctions in type 1 diabetes patients. It was among patients, rather than healthy donors, that naive, central memory and Treg TCRB repertoires appeared more similar.

The sequence came from a woman younger than 35 in good health. This chain joins TRBV13 and TRBJ2-2; a weak D match, TRBD2 (5 bases). The sequenced material came from naive CD4+ T cells from blood. CDR3 in amino acids: CASSFSGIGESSTGELFF. The DNA of the CDR3 is TGTGCCAGCAGCTTTTCCGGTATCGGGGAGTCGAGCACCGGGGAGCTGTTTTTT.